Below are 23 T cell receptor beta chains sequenced from a single sample in a study of radiotherapy plus CTLA-4 blockade in lung cancer. Sequencing was performed with immunoSEQ multiplex PCR; in TCRdb, only in-frame clones are kept and a portion is missing. This sample carries about 59,000 clones, roughly 76% of them seen once, and the ten largest clones take about 8%. The sequences come from peripheral blood, collected from a patient treated with radiotherapy plus ipilimumab. These receptors were taken from a human donor with non-small cell lung cancer whose response to radiotherapy plus ipilimumab could not be evaluated.

The V and J genes are TRBV4-3 and TRBJ1-4; no firm D call. Trimming shortened V by 4 bases and J by 3 bases, and 15 bases separated the two germline ends. Germline CDR1 and CDR2: LGHNA and YSLEER. This CDR3 region has 16 residues. CDR3 in DNA: TGCGCCAGCAGCCCCCAGCGCCACTACCCTAATGAAAAACTGTTTTTT. Translating it yields CASSPQRHYPNEKLFF.

The DNA for the CDR3 is TGTGCCAGCAGTTGGGGGCCGAACACTGAAGCTTTCTTT. This codes for CASSWGPNTEAFF. The V call is TRBV6-5, the J call TRBJ1-1, with D possibly TRBD1 on 6 matching bases. CDR3 length equals 13 residues. CDR1 is MNHEY, CDR2 SVGAGI, per germline. Trimming removed 4 bases at V and 1 base at J, with 7 bases between.

V is TRBV19 and J is TRBJ1-3; unclear D gene. The CDR3 sequence is 15 residues long. CDR1 and CDR2 (germline): LNHDA, SQIVND (reference sequence). V lost 4 bases and J lost 0, with 10 bases in between. CDR3 nucleotides: TGTGCCAGTAGTAAGACGAGGGTCTCTGGAAACACCATATATTTT. Translated, it gives CASSKTRVSGNTIYF.

The rearrangement uses TRBV2 and TRBJ1-4, with 9 positions matching TRBD1. CDR1 and CDR2 (germline): SNHLY, FYNNEI. The CDR3 contains 14 residues. V lost 7 bases, J lost 8 bases, and 8 bases stayed unmatched. CDR3 nucleotides: TGTGCCAGCAATGACAGGGGGTATGGGGAAAAACTGTTTTTT. Amino acids: CASNDRGYGEKLFF. Full variable domain (remainder filled in from reference TRBV2 and TRBJ1-4): EPEVTQTPSHQVTQMGQEVILRCVPISNHLYFYWYRQILGQKVEFLVSFYNNEISEKSEIFDDQFSVERPDGSNFTLKIRSTKLEDSAMYFCASNDRGYGEKLFFGSGTQLSVL.

The chain links TRBV7-3 to TRBJ2-5; TRBD2 agrees at 9 bases. Per germline, CDR1 SGHTA and CDR2 FQGTGA. The CDR3 length is 15 residues. V lost 2 bases, J lost 5 bases, and 6 bases stayed unmatched. CDR3 sequence: CASSLYSGSRETQYF. The CDR3, as DNA: TGTGCCAGCAGCTTATATAGCGGGAGTAGGGAGACCCAGTACTTC.

There are a few counts of this clone. The chain is built from TRBV5-6 and TRBJ1-4; D unresolved. Germline values: CDR1 SGHDT, CDR2 YYEEEE. There are 13 residues in the CDR3. The ends were cut back, 0 bases at V and 11 bases at J, with 11 bases in the middle. CDR3 nucleotide sequence: TGTGCCAGCAGCTTGGCCAGTGGAGGGAAACTGTTTTTT. It is translated as CASSLASGGKLFF.

V gene TRBV5-1 combines with J gene TRBJ1-4; 7 bases line up with TRBD1. The CDR3 is made up of 13 amino acids. Germline CDR1 SGHRS, CDR2 YFSETQ. J was trimmed by 3 bases and V by 5 bases; bases with no gene match: 1. CDR3 nucleotides: TGCGCCAGCAGGGGACAGCCTAATGAAAAACTGTTTTTT. It is translated as CASRGQPNEKLFF.

This clone was seen only a few times. The rearrangement joins TRBV5-1 to TRBJ2-2, with D possibly being TRBD2 (6 bases). This CDR3 has 16 amino acids. Trimming pared 3 bases from V and 3 bases from J, leaving 15 bases between. Germline CDR1 is SGHRS and CDR2 is YFSETQ. The CDR3 here is CASSSTGAGDTGELFF. The CDR3 DNA is TGCGCCAGCAGCTCCACGGGAGCCGGGGACACCGGGGAGCTGTTTTTT.

The chain uses TRBV27 and TRBJ1-2; TRBD1 matches at 9 bases. The V and J ends lost 5 bases and 7 bases, in that order; junction bases with no gene match: 14. Per germline, CDR1 MNHEY and CDR2 SMNVEV (reference sequence). The CDR3 extends over 16 amino acids. The CDR3 DNA reads as TGTGCCAGCAGTCCTAGACAGGGGGGCACCTACCTTGGCTACACCTTC. Translation: CASSPRQGGTYLGYTF.

In this sample, this clone turned up a few times. The chain couples TRBV30 to TRBJ2-7; 9 bases map to TRBD1. CDR1 is GTSNPN, CDR2 SVGIG, per germline (reference sequence). V was pared by 2 bases and J by 5 bases, with 7 bases of the junction left unmatched. This CDR3 region has 14 residues. The CDR3 coding sequence is TGTGCCTGGAGTAAGGACAGGGGTCCCCACGAGCAGTACTTC. Translation gives CAWSKDRGPHEQYF.

The rearrangement links TRBV6-1 to TRBJ1-2, with D perhaps matching TRBD1 (5 bases). Deletions cut 5 bases from V and 4 bases from J, with 11 bases between. Germline V gene sequence: CDR1 MNHNS, CDR2 SASEGT. This CDR3 has 13 residues. CDR3 coding DNA: TGTGCCAGCAGTTCCTCGACAGTCTATGGCTACACCTTC. Residues: CASSSSTVYGYTF.

With regard to this clone: This CDR3 is also generated by other DNA sequences in the sample. The rearrangement links TRBV5-1 to TRBJ1-1; 7 bases are shared with TRBD1. CDR3 size: 14 residues. V gave up 4 bases and J gave up 0 bases; unmatched junction bases: 3. Germline V gene lookup returns CDR1 SGHRS and CDR2 YFSETQ. This chain's CDR3 is CASSPQGVNTEAFF. CDR3 DNA: TGCGCCAGCAGCCCCCAGGGGGTGAACACTGAAGCTTTCTTT.

The chain recombines TRBV30 with TRBJ1-4, with 12 bases matching TRBD1. Trimming took 4 bases from V and 8 from J; bases not matched to a gene: 11. There are 16 residues in the CDR3. Germline assignment: CDR1 GTSNPN and CDR2 SVGIG (reference sequence). The CDR3 sequence: CAWTAGTGGAGEKLFF. The CDR3 DNA follows: TGTGCCTGGACGGCCGGGACAGGGGGCGCAGGAGAAAAACTGTTTTTT. The variable domain in full, with the rest retrieved from reference TRBV30 and TRBJ1-4, is SQTIHQWPATLVQPVGSPLSLECTVEGTSNPNLYWYRQAAGRGLQLLFYSVGIGQISSEVPQNLSASRPQDRQFILSSKKLLLSDSGFYLCAWTAGTGGAGEKLFFGSGTQLSVL.

The chain recombines TRBV19 with TRBJ2-5; 8 bases align to TRBD2. TRBJ2-7 matches the DNA end more closely, so the J call is doubtful. The CDR3 length is 16 residues. Germline V CDR1 and CDR2: LNHDA, SQIVND (reference sequence). CDR3 bases: TGTGCCAGTAGTCCCTCGGTGGGGAGCGGGAGCTACGAGCAGTACTTC. Translation gives CASSPSVGSGSYEQYF.

The chain is built from TRBV7-2 and TRBJ1-2, with a possible D match to TRBD1 (6 bases). Germline assignment: CDR1 SGHTA and CDR2 FQGNSA. This CDR3 has 16 amino acids. Trimming left V 3 bases short and J 0 bases short, with 14 bases between. The CDR3 sequence: CASSLSTGASNYGYTF. CDR3 nucleotide sequence: TGTGCCAGCAGCTTGTCGACAGGTGCCTCTAACTATGGCTACACCTTC.

Note on this clone: Relative to the germline gene, one junction end is altered; a read error may explain this. This rearrangement joins TRBV28 to TRBJ1-6; tentatively, D is TRBD1 (5 bases). The CDR3 consists of 14 residues. Germline V CDR1 and CDR2: MDHEN, SYDVKM. Here the CDR3 DNA reads TGTACCAGCAGTTTTGCCCTAGGGGATTCACCCCTCCACTTT. It encodes CTSSFALGDSPLHF.

J is TRBJ2-7 and V is TRBV30; TRBD1 aligns across 7 bases. Germline V gives CDR1 GTSNPN, CDR2 SVGIG (reference sequence). The CDR3 contains 16 residues. J gave up 3 bases and V 0 bases, and 11 bases lay outside the gene matches. CDR3 residues: CAWSVLLRDSRYEQYF. CDR3 nucleotides: TGTGCCTGGAGTGTACTGCTCCGGGACAGTCGCTACGAGCAGTACTTC.

This sequence joins TRBV30 and TRBJ2-7; 8 nucleotides align to TRBD2. The V segment lost 4 bases and the J segment 4 bases; nucleotides outside the gene matches: 9. The CDR3 sequence is 14 residues long. CDR1 and CDR2 (germline): GTSNPN, SVGIG (reference sequence). The chain's CDR3 is CAWKVRGAQYEQYF. CDR3 bases: TGTGCCTGGAAAGTGCGGGGGGCCCAATACGAGCAGTACTTC.

This clone was observed a handful of times. The genes are TRBV5-1 and TRBJ1-3, with 7 bases lining up with TRBD1. The CDR3 is 15 residues long. With V trimmed by 4 bases and J by 0 bases, 4 bases remained unmatched. Germline V CDR1 and CDR2: SGHRS, YFSETQ. The CDR3 region has the DNA TGCGCCAGCAGCATTACAGGGGCCTCTGGAAACACCATATATTTT. Protein sequence: CASSITGASGNTIYF.

The rearrangement uses TRBV30 and TRBJ1-5; D is unclear. The CDR3 is 15 residues long. Trimming removed 2 bases from V and 1 base from J, with 12 bases in between. Germline CDR1 is GTSNPN and CDR2 is SVGIG (reference sequence). CDR3 DNA sequence: TGTGCCTGGAGTCGTACGGCAGCGAGCAATCAGCCCCAGCATTTT. Residues: CAWSRTAASNQPQHF.

The CDR3 bases are TGTGCCAGCAGCCAAGATCAGGCCGTAGACAATTCACCCCTCCACTTT. Protein: CASSQDQAVDNSPLHF. The genes are TRBV4-2 and TRBJ1-6, with D hard to call. Per the germline V gene, CDR1 is LGHNA and CDR2 is YNFKEQ. V lost 0 bases and J 7 bases, leaving 13 bases between the germline ends. This CDR3 comprises 16 residues.

The chain has TRBV4-1 and TRBJ1-3, with D maybe TRBD1 (5 bases). Germline V CDR1 and CDR2: MGHRA, YSYEKL. This CDR3 region has 18 residues. Trimming pared 0 bases from V and 0 bases from J, leaving 15 bases between. The CDR3 is CASSQEAGHTNSGNTIYF. Written as DNA, the CDR3 is TGCGCCAGCAGCCAAGAGGCAGGACACACCAACTCTGGAAACACCATATATTTT.

This clone was recorded once. The chain links TRBV7-6 to TRBJ1-2; no clear D gene. V was trimmed by 1 base and J by 4 bases, leaving 10 bases between them. This CDR3 spans 14 amino acids. Germline V gene data show CDR1 as SGHVS and CDR2 as FNYEAQ. Here the CDR3 DNA reads TGTGCCAGCAGCTTAGGGCGGTCGGGCTATGGCTACACCTTC. Its protein is CASSLGRSGYGYTF.